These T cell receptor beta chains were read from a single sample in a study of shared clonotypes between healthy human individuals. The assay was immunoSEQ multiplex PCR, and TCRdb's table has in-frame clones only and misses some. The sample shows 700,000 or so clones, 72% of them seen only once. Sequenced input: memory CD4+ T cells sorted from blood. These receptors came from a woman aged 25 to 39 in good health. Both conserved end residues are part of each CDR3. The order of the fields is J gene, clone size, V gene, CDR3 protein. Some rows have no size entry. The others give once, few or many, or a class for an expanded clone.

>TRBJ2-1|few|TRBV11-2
CASSFRVAGGINEQFF
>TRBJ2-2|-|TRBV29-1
CSVGDGTLTTGELFF
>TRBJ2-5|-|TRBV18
CASSLSQRETQYF
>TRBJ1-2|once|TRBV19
CASSIGGPVDGYTF
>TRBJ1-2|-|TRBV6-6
CASSQTGYGYTF
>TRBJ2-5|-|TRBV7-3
CASSFGPTEKAQYF
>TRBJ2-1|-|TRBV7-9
CASSLSGRYNEQFF
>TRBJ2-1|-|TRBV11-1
CASSRGHEQFF
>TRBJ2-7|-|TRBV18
CASSPREEEQYF
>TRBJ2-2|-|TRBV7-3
CASSLKAAWPGELFF
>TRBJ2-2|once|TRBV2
CASTMDRFGELFF
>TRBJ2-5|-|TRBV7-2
CASRGLAGGPSQYF
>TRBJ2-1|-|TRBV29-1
CSAAGGSTYNEQFF
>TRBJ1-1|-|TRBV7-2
CASSRKQGGKEAFF
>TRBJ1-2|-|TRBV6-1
CASTGDGFYGYTF
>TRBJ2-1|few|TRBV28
CASSRTSGVYNEQFF
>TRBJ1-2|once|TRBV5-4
CASSLVGVTNYGYTF
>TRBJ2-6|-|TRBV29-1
CSVSSGANVLTF
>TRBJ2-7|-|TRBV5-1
CATRWDAGAGEQYF
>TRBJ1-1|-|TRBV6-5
CASSYWAGPNTEAFF
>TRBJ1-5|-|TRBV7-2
CASSPRGLSNQPQHF
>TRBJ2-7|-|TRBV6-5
CASRPGQAPAIEQYF
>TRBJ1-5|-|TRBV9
CASSVGAGKDQPQHF
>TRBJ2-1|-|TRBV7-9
CASSFPGLQYNEQFF
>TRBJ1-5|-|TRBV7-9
CASSSFDSSNQPQHF
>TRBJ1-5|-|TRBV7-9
CASSLVGTVNQPQHF
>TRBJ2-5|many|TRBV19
CASSSNRVETQYF
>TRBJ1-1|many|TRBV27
CASSPRGQGWKAFF
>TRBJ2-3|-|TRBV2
CASRGTGSADTQYF
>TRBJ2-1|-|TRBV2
CASSREGQGMYEQFF
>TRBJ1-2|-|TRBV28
CASTNEGSGYGYTF
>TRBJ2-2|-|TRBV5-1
CASSRDRGTGELFF
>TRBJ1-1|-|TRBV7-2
CASSLVTGMNTEAFF
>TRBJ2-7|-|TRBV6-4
CASYGTGDYYEQYF
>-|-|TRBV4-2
CASSQPGTSVGEQYF
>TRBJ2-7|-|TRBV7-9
CASTPGQGSYEQYF
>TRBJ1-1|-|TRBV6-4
CASSDSRSVRGLMNTEAFF
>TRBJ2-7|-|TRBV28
CASSSLGTGGHEQYF